This T cell receptor (beta chain) was profiled in a study of cytomegalovirus exposure and HLA in healthy donors. Germline V gives CDR1 LGHNA, CDR2 YNFKEQ. Trimming removed 4 bases from V and 2 bases from J; junction bases left unmatched: 5. CDR3 length equals 15 residues. PCR amplification relied on 60 Vbeta primers (plus 13 Jbeta primers). Using immunoSEQ multiplex PCR, the repertoire was profiled, and TCRdb retains in-frame clones only, with some absent. There are over 200,000 clones in the sample; about 89% occur only once, and about 1% lies in the top ten. Sequenced material: PBMCs. The chain recombines TRBV4-2 with TRBJ2-3; the match to TRBD2 covers 8 bases. The sequence was collected from a woman between 18 and 30 years old in good health and CMV-seronegative. CDR3 sequence: CASSPGTRNTDTQYF. The CDR3, as DNA: TGTGCCAGCAGCCCCGGGACTAGAAACACAGATACGCAGTATTTT.